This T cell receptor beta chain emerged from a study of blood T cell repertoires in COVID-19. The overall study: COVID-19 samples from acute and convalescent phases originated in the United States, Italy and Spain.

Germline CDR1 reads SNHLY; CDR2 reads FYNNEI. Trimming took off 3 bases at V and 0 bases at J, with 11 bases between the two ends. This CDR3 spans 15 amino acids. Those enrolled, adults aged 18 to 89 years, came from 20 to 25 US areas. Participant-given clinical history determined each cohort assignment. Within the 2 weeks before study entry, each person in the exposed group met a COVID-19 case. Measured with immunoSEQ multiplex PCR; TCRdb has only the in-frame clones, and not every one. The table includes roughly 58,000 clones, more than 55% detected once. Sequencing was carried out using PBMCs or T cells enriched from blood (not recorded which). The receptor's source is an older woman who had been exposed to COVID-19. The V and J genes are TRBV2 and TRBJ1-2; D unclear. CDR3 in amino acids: CASSERQAANYGYTF. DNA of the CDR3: TGTGCCAGCAGTGAGCGGCAAGCAGCTAACTATGGCTACACCTTC.